This TCR beta chain stems from a study of cytomegalovirus exposure and HLA in healthy donors. Study summary: An analysis done earlier identified approximately 120 million unique TCR beta sequences from approximately 200 million T cells.

Primers included in the PCR were 60 Vbeta and 13 Jbeta primers. TCRdb's copy holds only in-frame clones and misses some; the assay was immunoSEQ multiplex PCR. The sample records 140,000 or so clones, more than 70% being singletons. With regard to this clone: Its antigen is unknown.

Deletions cut 0 bases from V and 6 bases from J, with 13 bases between. CDR1 and CDR2 (germline): SGHRS, YFSETQ. There are 15 residues in the CDR3. Study observations and caveats: Fewer N-insertions (relative to the 666-donor mean) were reportedly seen in an Asian-associated ancestry cluster in a later analysis.

The donors were healthy bone marrow donors. The sequence came from a woman between 35 and 50 years old in good health and CMV-seronegative. The chain combines TRBV5-1 with TRBJ2-1; perhaps TRBD1 as D (5 bases). Source material: PBMCs. The CDR3 sequence is CASSLAYGAINEQFF. The CDR3 DNA sequence: TGCGCCAGCAGCTTGGCCTATGGGGCCATCAATGAGCAGTTCTTC.